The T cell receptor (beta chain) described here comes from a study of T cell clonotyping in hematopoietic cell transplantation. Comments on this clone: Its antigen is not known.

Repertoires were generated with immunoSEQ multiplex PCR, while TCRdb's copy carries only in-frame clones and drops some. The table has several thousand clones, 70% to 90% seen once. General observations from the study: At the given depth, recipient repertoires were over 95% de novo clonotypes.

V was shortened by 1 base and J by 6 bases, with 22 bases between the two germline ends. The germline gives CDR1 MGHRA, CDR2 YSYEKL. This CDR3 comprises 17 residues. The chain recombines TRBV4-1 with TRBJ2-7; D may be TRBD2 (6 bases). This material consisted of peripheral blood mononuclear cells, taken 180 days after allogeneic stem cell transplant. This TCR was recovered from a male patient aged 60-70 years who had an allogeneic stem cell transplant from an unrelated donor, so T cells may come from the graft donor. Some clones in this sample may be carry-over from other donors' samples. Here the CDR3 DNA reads TGCGCCAGCAGCCAAGGGGGGTGGGGACTGGCCAGTAGCGAGCAGTACTTC. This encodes CASSQGGWGLASSEQYF.